A selection of T cell receptor beta chains follows, all from one sample in a study of blood T cell repertoires in COVID-19. Profiled with immunoSEQ multiplex PCR; TCRdb holds only in-frame clones, not every one. Among about 240,000 clones listed, approximately 80% were seen once. Sequencing used peripheral blood. The source is a woman of 80 years or more with acute or convalescent COVID-19. Each CDR3 is given with its conserved first and last residue. Fields, in order: CDR3 protein, CDR3 DNA, clone size, V gene, D gene, J gene. A D gene is named only where the DNA matches it firmly. Clone size is shown for a subset of rows, as once, few, many or a class of expanded clone.

CDR3aa: CASSTGQGTDTQYF
CDR3nt: TGTGCCAGCAGCACCGGACAGGGGACAGATACGCAGTATTTT
abundance: -
v_gene: TRBV5-4
d_gene: TRBD1
j_gene: TRBJ2-3

CDR3aa: CASSLGFRDTQYF
CDR3nt: TGTGCCAGCAGCTTAGGATTCAGGGATACGCAGTATTTT
abundance: few
v_gene: TRBV7-6
d_gene: -
j_gene: TRBJ2-3

CDR3aa: CSVDSGRGNNYGYTF
CDR3nt: TGCAGCGTTGACTCGGGCAGGGGGAACAACTATGGCTACACCTTC
abundance: -
v_gene: TRBV29-1
d_gene: TRBD1
j_gene: TRBJ1-2

CDR3aa: CASSLGPQVADTQYF
CDR3nt: TGCGCCAGCAGCTTGGGGCCCCAGGTGGCCGATACGCAGTATTTT
abundance: -
v_gene: TRBV5-1
d_gene: -
j_gene: TRBJ2-3

CDR3aa: CASSQEAPAGGAKNIQYF
CDR3nt: TGTGCCAGCAGCCAAGAGGCCCCCGCGGGTGGGGCCAAAAACATTCAGTACTTC
abundance: -
v_gene: TRBV3-1/TRBV3-2
d_gene: -
j_gene: TRBJ2-4

CDR3aa: CASSLRGSRDQPQHF
CDR3nt: TGTGCCAGCAGCTTACGCGGCAGCCGAGATCAGCCCCAGCATTTT
abundance: few
v_gene: TRBV7-2
d_gene: -
j_gene: TRBJ1-5

CDR3aa: CASGLGGGQTQYF
CDR3nt: TGTGCTAGTGGTTTGGGCGGAGGGCAGACCCAGTACTTC
abundance: -
v_gene: TRBV12-5
d_gene: -
j_gene: TRBJ2-5

CDR3aa: CASSSLAGDRLSQYF
CDR3nt: TGTGCCAGCTCCTCCCTAGCGGGGGATAGGTTGTCGCAGTATTTT
abundance: few
v_gene: TRBV19
d_gene: TRBD2
j_gene: TRBJ2-3

CDR3aa: CASSRTGGIGTEAFF
CDR3nt: TGTGCCAGCAGCCGGACAGGGGGGATAGGGACTGAAGCTTTCTTT
abundance: -
v_gene: TRBV6-6
d_gene: TRBD1
j_gene: TRBJ1-1

CDR3aa: CATRTTGVNTEAFF
CDR3nt: TGTGCCACCAGGACGACAGGGGTGAACACTGAAGCTTTCTTT
abundance: -
v_gene: TRBV15
d_gene: TRBD1
j_gene: TRBJ1-1

CDR3aa: CATGGGSGGRYGLF
CDR3nt: TGTGCCACCGGCGGTGGTAGCGGGGGGCGTTACGGGCTCTTC
abundance: -
v_gene: TRBV28
d_gene: TRBD2
j_gene: TRBJ2-1

CDR3aa: CASSRGAGNSGYTF
CDR3nt: TGCGCCAGCAGCAGAGGTGCAGGGAACAGTGGCTACACCTTC
abundance: few
v_gene: TRBV4-1
d_gene: -
j_gene: TRBJ1-2

CDR3aa: CASSQGSTGTGKSNEQFF
CDR3nt: TGTGCCAGCAGCCAAGGGTCAACCGGGACAGGGAAATCCAATGAGCAGTTCTTC
abundance: -
v_gene: TRBV3-1/TRBV3-2
d_gene: TRBD1
j_gene: TRBJ2-1

CDR3aa: CASRGSGSGNTIYF
CDR3nt: TGTGCCAGCAGGGGCAGTGGATCTGGAAACACCATATATTTT
abundance: -
v_gene: TRBV6-5
d_gene: -
j_gene: TRBJ1-3

CDR3aa: CASRVGDGPYEQYF
CDR3nt: TGCGCCAGCAGGGTGGGAGACGGCCCCTACGAGCAGTACTTC
abundance: few
v_gene: TRBV5-1
d_gene: -
j_gene: TRBJ2-7

CDR3aa: CASSFGLYGPQHF
CDR3nt: TGTGCCAGCAGTTTCGGACTATATGGGCCCCAGCATTTT
abundance: -
v_gene: TRBV12-3/TRBV12-4
d_gene: -
j_gene: TRBJ1-5

CDR3aa: CASRAGQGFLDEQFF
CDR3nt: TGTGCCAGCAGGGCGGGACAGGGGTTTTTGGATGAGCAGTTCTTC
abundance: -
v_gene: TRBV6-5
d_gene: TRBD1
j_gene: TRBJ2-1

CDR3aa: CSVKPGDNQPQHF
CDR3nt: TGCAGCGTTAAACCGGGAGACAATCAGCCCCAGCATTTT
abundance: -
v_gene: TRBV29-1
d_gene: -
j_gene: TRBJ1-5

CDR3aa: CASSQVKGAEQYF
CDR3nt: TGTGCCAGCAGCCAAGTCAAGGGAGCCGAGCAGTACTTC
abundance: -
v_gene: TRBV3-1/TRBV3-2
d_gene: -
j_gene: TRBJ2-7

CDR3aa: CASSLSDGGETQYF
CDR3nt: TGCGCCAGCAGCCTCTCGGACGGCGGGGAGACCCAGTACTTC
abundance: -
v_gene: TRBV5-1
d_gene: -
j_gene: TRBJ2-5

CDR3aa: CASSAGQGGYTDTQYF
CDR3nt: TGTGCCAGCAGCGCGGGACAGGGAGGTTACACAGATACGCAGTATTTT
abundance: -
v_gene: TRBV25-1
d_gene: TRBD1
j_gene: TRBJ2-3

CDR3aa: CASSPRDRGLEGYTF
CDR3nt: TGTGCCAGCTCACCTCGGGACAGGGGGCTCGAGGGCTACACCTTC
abundance: -
v_gene: TRBV18
d_gene: TRBD1
j_gene: TRBJ1-2

CDR3aa: CASSSVGLAGGSYEQYF
CDR3nt: TGTGCCAGCAGTTCGGTTGGACTAGCGGGGGGCTCCTACGAGCAGTACTTC
abundance: -
v_gene: TRBV27
d_gene: TRBD2
j_gene: TRBJ2-7

CDR3aa: CAISTGTNQPQHF
CDR3nt: TGTGCCATTTCCACAGGGACCAATCAGCCCCAGCATTTT
abundance: -
v_gene: TRBV6-5
d_gene: -
j_gene: TRBJ1-5

CDR3aa: CASSLRDRGRPEQYF
CDR3nt: TGTGCCAGCAGCTTAAGGGACAGGGGGCGGCCAGAGCAGTACTTC
abundance: -
v_gene: TRBV11-2
d_gene: TRBD1
j_gene: TRBJ2-7

CDR3aa: CASSAPISGTGELFF
CDR3nt: TGTGCCAGCAGTGCCCCTATAAGCGGCACCGGGGAGCTGTTTTTT
abundance: -
v_gene: TRBV2
d_gene: -
j_gene: TRBJ2-2

CDR3aa: CASRAWDTTTGELFF
CDR3nt: TGTGCCAGCAGGGCCTGGGACACTACGACCGGGGAGCTGTTTTTT
abundance: -
v_gene: TRBV3-1/TRBV3-2
d_gene: -
j_gene: TRBJ2-2

CDR3aa: CASLDRGGGDEAFF
CDR3nt: TGTGCCAGCCTGGACAGGGGTGGTGGCGATGAAGCTTTCTTT
abundance: -
v_gene: TRBV19
d_gene: TRBD1
j_gene: TRBJ1-1

CDR3aa: CASIQGVGDRGRSPLHF
CDR3nt: TGTGCCAGCATCCAGGGGGTCGGGGACAGGGGGCGTTCACCCCTCCACTTT
abundance: few
v_gene: TRBV11-2
d_gene: TRBD1
j_gene: TRBJ1-6

CDR3aa: CASSSPGQGDYGYTF
CDR3nt: TGTGCCAGCAGTTCACCGGGACAGGGAGACTATGGCTACACCTTC
abundance: -
v_gene: TRBV27
d_gene: TRBD1
j_gene: TRBJ1-2

CDR3aa: CAWSVRSGQTGELFF
CDR3nt: TGTGCCTGGAGTGTACGGTCAGGGCAAACCGGGGAGCTGTTTTTT
abundance: few
v_gene: TRBV30
d_gene: -
j_gene: TRBJ2-2

CDR3aa: CASSRGRGGIYEQYF
CDR3nt: TGTGCCAGCAGCCGAGGGCGGGGTGGGATCTACGAGCAGTACTTC
abundance: once
v_gene: TRBV7-9
d_gene: -
j_gene: TRBJ2-7

CDR3aa: CASSLRGQGYGYTF
CDR3nt: TGCGCCAGCAGCTTGCGGGGACAGGGGTATGGCTACACCTTC
abundance: -
v_gene: TRBV5-1
d_gene: TRBD1
j_gene: TRBJ1-2

CDR3aa: CASSETRGITEAFF
CDR3nt: TGTGCCAGCAGTGAGACCCGGGGGATCACTGAAGCTTTCTTT
abundance: -
v_gene: TRBV6-1
d_gene: -
j_gene: TRBJ1-1

CDR3aa: CASTHIRDRGYEQYF
CDR3nt: TGTGCCAGCACTCACATCCGGGACAGGGGTTACGAGCAGTACTTC
abundance: -
v_gene: TRBV6-4
d_gene: TRBD1
j_gene: TRBJ2-7

CDR3aa: CASSPAPTGNYGYTF
CDR3nt: TGTGCCAGCAGTCCCGCCCCGACAGGGAACTATGGCTACACCTTC
abundance: once
v_gene: TRBV14
d_gene: TRBD1
j_gene: TRBJ1-2

CDR3aa: CASSQDIGGEAYNSPLHF
CDR3nt: TGTGCCAGCAGCCAAGATATTGGAGGGGAAGCCTATAATTCACCCCTCCACTTT
abundance: -
v_gene: TRBV3-1/TRBV3-2
d_gene: -
j_gene: TRBJ1-6

CDR3aa: CASSADLTNGELFF
CDR3nt: TGTGCCAGCAGCGCCGACTTGACCAACGGGGAGCTGTTTTTT
abundance: -
v_gene: TRBV9
d_gene: -
j_gene: TRBJ2-2

CDR3aa: CASSLGGELTEAFF
CDR3nt: TGTGCCAGCAGCTTAGGGGGGGAACTTACTGAAGCTTTCTTT
abundance: -
v_gene: TRBV7-8
d_gene: -
j_gene: TRBJ1-1

CDR3aa: CASSQDYPDYGEQFF
CDR3nt: TGTGCCAGCAGCCAAGATTATCCCGACTATGGTGAGCAGTTCTTC
abundance: -
v_gene: TRBV3-1/TRBV3-2
d_gene: -
j_gene: TRBJ2-1

CDR3aa: CASTLAGGPYEQYF
CDR3nt: TGTGCCAGCACCCTAGCGGGGGGGCCTTACGAGCAGTACTTC
abundance: -
v_gene: TRBV28
d_gene: TRBD2
j_gene: TRBJ2-7

CDR3aa: CASSAPGQGPYGYTF
CDR3nt: TGTGCCAGTAGTGCCCCGGGACAGGGTCCCTATGGCTACACCTTC
abundance: -
v_gene: TRBV19
d_gene: TRBD1
j_gene: TRBJ1-2

CDR3aa: CAWSVDRDLPYEQYF
CDR3nt: TGTGCCTGGAGTGTAGACAGGGACCTTCCCTACGAGCAGTACTTC
abundance: once
v_gene: TRBV30
d_gene: TRBD1
j_gene: TRBJ2-7

CDR3aa: CASSADTGSGNEQFF
CDR3nt: TGTGCCAGCTCAGCGGATACAGGGAGCGGCAATGAGCAGTTCTTC
abundance: -
v_gene: TRBV18
d_gene: -
j_gene: TRBJ2-1

CDR3aa: CASSRTGAGELFF
CDR3nt: TGCGCCAGCAGCCGCACAGGGGCCGGGGAGCTGTTTTTT
abundance: few
v_gene: TRBV5-1
d_gene: TRBD1
j_gene: TRBJ2-2

CDR3aa: CASSTGLGNTIYF
CDR3nt: TGTGCCAGCAGCACAGGGTTGGGAAACACCATATATTTT
abundance: -
v_gene: TRBV6-5
d_gene: -
j_gene: TRBJ1-3

CDR3aa: CASSNRQGRNEQFF
CDR3nt: TGTGCCAGTAGTAACCGACAGGGGCGGAATGAGCAGTTCTTC
abundance: -
v_gene: TRBV19
d_gene: TRBD1
j_gene: TRBJ2-1

CDR3aa: CASSLSGSNTQYF
CDR3nt: TGTGCCAGCAGCTTATCAGGCTCAAATACGCAGTATTTT
abundance: -
v_gene: TRBV7-9
d_gene: -
j_gene: TRBJ2-3

CDR3aa: CASSYYEQYF
CDR3nt: TGTGCCAGCAGCTACTACGAGCAGTACTTC
abundance: -
v_gene: TRBV2
d_gene: -
j_gene: TRBJ2-7

CDR3aa: CASSLRDRADTQYF
CDR3nt: TGCGCCAGCAGCTTGAGGGACAGGGCCGATACGCAGTATTTT
abundance: -
v_gene: TRBV5-1
d_gene: TRBD1
j_gene: TRBJ2-3

CDR3aa: CASRDSFNEKLFF
CDR3nt: TGTGCCAGCAGGGACAGTTTTAATGAAAAACTGTTTTTT
abundance: -
v_gene: TRBV2
d_gene: -
j_gene: TRBJ1-4

CDR3aa: CASSYFRDSSYEQYF
CDR3nt: TGTGCCAGCAGCTATTTCCGGGACAGCTCCTACGAGCAGTACTTC
abundance: -
v_gene: TRBV7-9
d_gene: TRBD1
j_gene: TRBJ2-7

CDR3aa: CASSDPPGWLPAGELFF
CDR3nt: TGTGCCAGCAGTGATCCCCCGGGTTGGCTGCCGGCCGGGGAGCTGTTTTTT
abundance: few
v_gene: TRBV6-1
d_gene: -
j_gene: TRBJ2-2

CDR3aa: CASRFLQGPGGNEQFF
CDR3nt: TGCGCCAGCAGGTTCCTACAGGGACCGGGGGGGAATGAGCAGTTCTTC
abundance: -
v_gene: TRBV5-1
d_gene: TRBD2
j_gene: TRBJ2-1

CDR3aa: CASSPGQDTYEQYF
CDR3nt: TGTGCCAGCAGCCCGGGACAGGACACCTACGAGCAGTACTTC
abundance: once
v_gene: TRBV5-4
d_gene: TRBD1
j_gene: TRBJ2-7